A selection of T cell receptor beta chains follows, all from one sample in a study of regulatory T cells in long-lasting Graves disease. TCRdb re-called the multiplex PCR reads through MiXCR, storing one row per CDR3 protein. The table lists a few hundred thousand distinct CDR3 sequences, 13% of them singletons. Another study also made use of these data, one on T cells in Graves' hyperthyroidism and ophthalmopathy.

Material: peripheral blood mononuclear cells (PBMCs), obtained at new diagnosis, from a patient treated with antithyroid drugs. Receptors originate from a man aged 25-45 years with Graves disease. Both conserved end residues are part of each CDR3. D genes are given only for firm matches. Size is omitted from some rows. Given values are once, few, many or a class for expanded clones.

J gene | D gene | clone size | V gene | CDR3 protein | CDR3 DNA
TRBJ2-1 | . | many | TRBV6-2/TRBV6-3 | CASSSTSSAVLNYNEQFF | TGTGCCAGCAGCTCCACGTCATCAGCGGTACTAAACTACAATGAGCAGTTCTTC
TRBJ1-5 | . | many | TRBV7-9 | CASSPERGSNQPQHF | TGTGCCAGCAGCCCGGAGAGGGGTAGCAATCAGCCCCAGCATTTT
TRBJ2-7 | . | few | TRBV19 | CASSIDRPRGYEQYF | TGTGCCAGTAGTATAGATCGGCCTAGGGGCTACGAGCAGTACTTC
TRBJ1-5 | . | . | TRBV19 | CASSIDPTMGGRNQPQHF | TGTGCCAGTAGTATAGATCCGACGATGGGGGGCCGCAATCAGCCCCAGCATTTT
TRBJ2-5 | TRBD2 | many | TRBV27 | CAGLAGQETQYF | TGTGCCGGACTAGCGGGGCAAGAGACCCAGTACTTC
TRBJ2-3 | . | many | TRBV10-2 | CASSTFYTDTQYF | TGCGCCAGCAGCACGTTTTACACAGATACGCAGTATTTT
TRBJ2-1 | . | many | TRBV2 | CASRRNEQFF | TGTGCCAGCAGGCGAAATGAGCAGTTCTTC
TRBJ2-5 | TRBD2 | many | TRBV20-1 | CSAREGSGGSETQYF | TGCAGTGCTAGAGAGGGTAGCGGGGGGTCGGAGACCCAGTACTTC
TRBJ1-6 | . | few | TRBV5-1 | CASSSTGTWWRDAPLHF | TGCGCCAGCAGCTCCACCGGGACATGGTGGCGGGATGCACCCCTCCACTTT
TRBJ2-1 | . | . | TRBV7-2 | CASSLVLEQFF | TGTGCCAGCAGCTTAGTGCTTGAGCAGTTCTTC
TRBJ2-1 | . | few | TRBV25-1 | CASSAVRSSYNEQFF | TGTGCCAGCAGTGCGGTGCGCAGCTCCTACAATGAGCAGTTCTTC
TRBJ2-5 | TRBD2 | few | TRBV5-1 | CASSLGIAGGETQYF | TGCGCCAGCAGCTTGGGGATAGCGGGAGGAGAGACCCAGTACTTC
TRBJ2-1 | TRBD2 | few | TRBV19 | CASSIYAGGGYNEQFF | TGTGCCAGTAGTATTTATGCGGGAGGGGGCTACAATGAGCAGTTCTTC